Each of the 26 T cell receptor beta chains below was sequenced from the same sample in a study of T cells in narcolepsy. Using immunoSEQ multiplex PCR, the repertoire was profiled, and TCRdb retains in-frame clones only, with some absent. Found here are 28,000 or so clones, around four fifths of them singletons; the top ten hold roughly 1%. Sequencing input: CD45RA- memory CD4+ T cells from PBMCs. The receptors derive from a human donor with narcolepsy.

The V gene is TRBV27, the J gene TRBJ1-2; D is unclear. Germline CDR1 MNHEY, CDR2 SMNVEV (reference sequence). The CDR3 spans 12 residues. V shed 7 bases and J shed 4 bases, with 10 bases lying between them. The CDR3 loop is CASKRPGYGYTF. DNA of the CDR3: TGTGCCAGCAAGCGCCCCGGCTATGGCTACACCTTC.

The gene calls are TRBV9 and TRBJ2-5, with D tentatively TRBD1 (8 bases). Near its end, the DNA agrees better with TRBJ2-7, so the J call may be wrong. This CDR3 spans 14 amino acids. Germline-derived CDR1 and CDR2 are SGDLS and YYNGEE. The CDR3 is CASSVEQGGYEQYF. CDR3 in DNA: TGTGCCAGCAGCGTAGAACAGGGGGGGTACGAGCAGTACTTC.

The chain carries TRBV6-5 and TRBJ2-4; tentatively, D is TRBD2 (5 bases). Looked up from germline, CDR1 is MNHEY and CDR2 is SVGAGI. Trimming cost V 5 bases and J 8 bases, with 16 bases left between them. The CDR3 extends over 14 amino acids. CDR3 loop: CASSTSGIADIQYF. CDR3 bases: TGTGCCAGCAGTACCTCGGGGATAGCAGACATTCAGTACTTC.

The chain couples TRBV9 to TRBJ2-1; D is unresolved. The V gene's germline CDR1 is SGDLS and CDR2 YYNGEE. Trimming cost V 0 bases and J 5 bases, with 12 bases left between them. The length of the CDR3 is 15 residues. The DNA of the CDR3 is TGTGCCAGCAGCGTAGCGTTCCTTATAAACAATGAGCAGTTCTTC. This codes for CASSVAFLINNEQFF.

V is TRBV10-2 and J is TRBJ1-6, with D possibly matching TRBD1 (5 bases). The CDR3 sequence is 13 residues long. Germline loops: CDR1 WSHSY, CDR2 SAAADI. V lost 6 bases and J 16 bases, leaving 19 bases between the germline ends. CDR3 DNA sequence: TGCGCCAGCAGGGAGACAGTTGATTTCCCTCTCCACTTT. Translation gives CASRETVDFPLHF.

The J gene is TRBJ1-2, the V gene TRBV7-2; D unclear. The germline V gene has CDR1 SGHTA and CDR2 FQGNSA. The CDR3 sequence is 16 residues long. V was pared by 4 bases and J by 3 bases, with 18 bases between. CDR3 loop: CASSSQVGVWYYGYTF. Here the CDR3 DNA reads TGTGCCAGCAGCTCTCAAGTCGGGGTTTGGTACTATGGCTACACCTTC. Supplemented by reference TRBV7-2 and TRBJ1-2, the full variable domain reads GAGVSQSPSNKVTEKGKDVELRCDPISGHTALYWYRQSLGQGLEFLIYFQGNSAPDKSGLPSDRFSAERTGGSVSTLTIQRTQQEDSAVYLCASSSQVGVWYYGYTFGSGTRLTVV.

The chain has TRBV5-5 and TRBJ1-1; possible D gene TRBD1, 5 bases. Trimming took 4 bases from V and 0 from J, leaving 10 bases between them. This CDR3 has 14 amino acids. In germline, CDR1 is SGHKS, CDR2 YYEKEE (reference sequence). The CDR3 DNA reads TGTGCCAGCAGCGGGGGACTAATGAACACTGAAGCTTTCTTT. Its translation: CASSGGLMNTEAFF.

This chain links TRBV5-1 with TRBJ1-1; no firm D call. The germline V and J ends were trimmed by 1 base and 0 bases, with 4 bases remaining between them. The CDR3 totals 13 residues. Germline loops: CDR1 SGHRS, CDR2 YFSETQ. CDR3 nucleotide sequence: TGCGCCAGCAGCTTGTTCATGAACACTGAAGCTTTCTTT. Translated, it gives CASSLFMNTEAFF.

This sequence joins TRBV28 and TRBJ2-1, with a possible D match to TRBD2 (7 bases). The V end was cut by 5 bases, the J end by 7 bases, with 15 bases between. The CDR3 has 14 amino acids. The germline V gene encodes CDR1 MDHEN and CDR2 SYDVKM. CDR3 protein: CASSPMGGQNEQFF. As DNA, the CDR3 is TGTGCCAGCAGTCCCATGGGGGGGCAAAATGAGCAGTTCTTC. Full variable domain (remainder filled in from reference TRBV28 and TRBJ2-1): DVKVTQSSRYLVKRTGEKVFLECVQDMDHENMFWYRQDPGLGLRLIYFSYDVKMKEKGDIPEGYSVSREKKERFSLILESASTNQTSMYLCASSPMGGQNEQFFGPGTRLTVL.

The chain is built from TRBV6-5 and TRBJ2-3; TRBD2 matches 9 bases. The ends lost 10 bases at V and 0 bases at J; junction bases unmatched: 5. From germline, CDR1 is MNHEY and CDR2 SVGAGI. This CDR3 has 14 amino acids. The CDR3 is CATRTSASTDTQYF. The CDR3 DNA sequence: TGTGCCACCCGGACTAGCGCGAGCACAGATACGCAGTATTTT.

The rearrangement links TRBV7-9 to TRBJ2-7; 15 nucleotides agree with TRBD2. The germline CDR1 and CDR2 sequences are SEHNR and FQNEAQ (reference sequence). V lost 3 bases to trimming and J lost 3 bases; unmatched junction nucleotides: 9. This CDR3 is built from 18 residues. Here the CDR3 DNA reads TGTGCCAGCAGCTTGGCGGGGACTAGCGGGGGGAATCGCTACGAGCAGTACTTC. It codes for CASSLAGTSGGNRYEQYF.

The rearrangement links TRBV5-1 to TRBJ2-3; 7 bases align to TRBD1. Per germline, CDR1 SGHRS and CDR2 YFSETQ. Trimming took 4 bases from V and 1 from J; bases not matched to a gene: 9. This CDR3 spans 16 amino acids. In nucleotides, the CDR3 is TGCGCCAGCAGCCCAGGGACAGTGGAGGGCACAGATACGCAGTATTTT. Translation: CASSPGTVEGTDTQYF.

This CDR3 is CASRSDRQQFF. Here the CDR3 DNA reads TGTGCCAGCAGATCAGACAGACAGCAGTTCTTC. The genes are TRBV28 and TRBJ2-1; perhaps TRBD1 as D (5 bases). CDR3 length: 11 amino acids. CDR1 MDHEN and CDR2 SYDVKM come from the germline V gene. V lost 6 bases to trimming and J lost 11 bases, with 11 bases between them. The full variable domain, with the rest looked up from reference TRBV28 and TRBJ2-1, is DVKVTQSSRYLVKRTGEKVFLECVQDMDHENMFWYRQDPGLGLRLIYFSYDVKMKEKGDIPEGYSVSREKKERFSLILESASTNQTSMYLCASRSDRQQFFGPGTRLTVL.

The rearrangement links TRBV11-2 to TRBJ2-1, with D hard to call. Trimming removed 9 bases from V and 0 bases from J, with 15 bases in between. This CDR3 comprises 15 residues. Germline CDR1 reads SGHAT; CDR2 reads FQNNGV. DNA for the CDR3: TGTGCCAGTAGACCGATACAAAGCTCCTACAATGAGCAGTTCTTC. Translation: CASRPIQSSYNEQFF.

This clone was picked up one time. This chain links TRBV28 with TRBJ2-5; no reliable D call. The CDR3 has 14 amino acids. Germline V gene data show CDR1 as MDHEN and CDR2 as SYDVKM. Trimming took off 2 bases at V and 2 bases at J, with 9 bases between the two ends. In DNA form, the CDR3 reads TGTGCCAGCAGTTTACTCAGCAAACAAGAGACCCAGTACTTC. Translated: CASSLLSKQETQYF.

The chain has TRBV5-1 and TRBJ2-6, with D unresolved. V lost 4 bases, J lost 2 bases, and 10 bases lay in between. The CDR3 runs 15 residues. Germline CDR1 reads SGHRS; CDR2 reads YFSETQ. The CDR3 region has the DNA TGCGCCAGCAGCCAAGAAGTGCCTGGGGCCAACGTCCTGACTTTC. This translates into CASSQEVPGANVLTF.

V and J are TRBV5-1 and TRBJ1-1; maybe TRBD1 (6 bases). Trimming pared 2 bases from V and 3 bases from J, leaving 11 bases between. The CDR3 covers 14 residues. The germline V gene has CDR1 SGHRS and CDR2 YFSETQ. CDR3 coding DNA: TGCGCCAGCAGCTTAAATTCAGGGGACACTGAAGCTTTCTTT. This codes for CASSLNSGDTEAFF.

The chain is built from TRBV7-6 and TRBJ1-5; perhaps TRBD1 as D (6 bases). CDR3 length equals 15 residues. Germline V gene lookup returns CDR1 SGHVS and CDR2 FNYEAQ. The V gene lost 2 bases and the J gene lost 2 bases, with 10 bases spanning the gap. CDR3 residues: CASSLRGDGNQPQHF. In nucleotides, the CDR3 is TGTGCCAGCAGCTTAAGGGGGGACGGCAATCAGCCCCAGCATTTT.

The chain couples TRBV29-1 to TRBJ1-2; 10 bases align to TRBD1. V lost 6 bases to trimming and J lost 7 bases; unmatched junction nucleotides: 11. The CDR3 extends over 14 amino acids. From germline, CDR1 is SQVTM and CDR2 ANQGSEA. DNA for the CDR3: TGCAGCGTAGACTTCCGGGACAGGGGTCGTGGCTACACCTTC. It specifies CSVDFRDRGRGYTF. The whole variable domain, filled in from reference TRBV29-1 and TRBJ1-2, reads SAVISQKPSRDICQRGTSLTIQCQVDSQVTMMFWYRQQPGQSLTLIATANQGSEATYESGFVIDKFPISRPNLTFSTLTVSNMSPEDSSIYLCSVDFRDRGRGYTFGSGTRLTVV.

This chain uses TRBV7-2 with TRBJ1-2, with D unresolved. CDR1 is SGHTA, CDR2 FQGNSA, per germline. Between the trimmed V and J ends, which lost 6 bases and 4 bases, there was a span of 27 bases. The length of the CDR3 is 18 residues. This CDR3 reads CASSSSVGSGRGSYGYTF. As DNA, the CDR3 is TGTGCCAGCAGTAGTTCCGTGGGTTCGGGTCGCGGGAGCTATGGCTACACCTTC.

CDR3 region: CASSPYTGKSYEQYF. The CDR3 DNA is TGTGCCAGCAGCCCTTACACAGGGAAGTCCTACGAGCAGTACTTC. V gene TRBV21-1 combines with J gene TRBJ2-5; TRBD1 is taken as the D call from the table, unchecked against the DNA. The last part of the DNA fits TRBJ2-7 better; the J call may be wrong. TRBV21-1 is a recognized pseudogene. CDR3 length: 15 residues.

Comments on this clone: At one end the junction does not follow the germline gene, possibly because of a read error. The chain recombines TRBV7-7 with TRBJ2-5; D might be TRBD2 (6 bases). The CDR3 sequence is 15 residues long. Germline CDR1 reads SSHAT; CDR2 reads FNYEAQ (reference sequence). The chain's CDR3 is CASSLAVGLGETQYF. CDR3 in DNA: TGTGCTAGCAGCTTAGCGGTAGGGTTGGGCGAGACCCAGTACTTC.

CDR3 sequence: CANQSSGRSNEQFF. CDR3 nucleotides: TGTGCCAACCAATCTAGCGGGAGGTCCAATGAGCAGTTCTTC. The V call is TRBV2, the J call TRBJ2-1, with 11 bases fitting TRBD2. Germline V gene data show CDR1 as SNHLY and CDR2 as FYNNEI. V lost 10 bases to trimming and J lost 6 bases; unmatched junction nucleotides: 8. This CDR3 region has 14 residues.

The chain has TRBV2 and TRBJ2-7; no clear D gene. This CDR3 is 11 amino acids long. CDR1 is SNHLY, CDR2 FYNNEI, per germline. V dropped 6 bases and J dropped 7 bases, with 10 bases sitting between them. The CDR3: CASSAYQEQYF. CDR3 nucleotides: TGTGCCAGCAGCGCTTATCAGGAGCAGTACTTC.

The gene calls are TRBV5-1 and TRBJ2-3, with 7 bases identical to TRBD1. The CDR3 consists of 15 residues. J lost 4 bases, V lost 3 bases, and 8 bases had no gene match. Germline V lookup: CDR1 SGHRS, CDR2 YFSETQ. In nucleotides, the CDR3 is TGCGCCAGCAGCTGGGTTACAGGGGCCGCAGATACGCAGTATTTT. Its protein product is CASSWVTGAADTQYF.

The chain combines TRBV5-6 with TRBJ2-3; D is unclear. Per germline, CDR1 SGHDT and CDR2 YYEEEE. Deletions cut 0 bases from V and 2 bases from J, with 4 bases between. The CDR3 length is 13 residues. CDR3 DNA sequence: TGTGCCAGCAGCTTGGCCTACACAGATACGCAGTATTTT. The encoded protein is CASSLAYTDTQYF. Full variable domain (outside the CDR3, taken from reference TRBV5-6 and TRBJ2-3): DAGVTQSPTHLIKTRGQQVTLRCSPKSGHDTVSWYQQALGQGPQFIFQYYEEEERQRGNFPDRFSGHQFPNYSSELNVNALLLGDSALYLCASSLAYTDTQYFGPGTRLTVL.